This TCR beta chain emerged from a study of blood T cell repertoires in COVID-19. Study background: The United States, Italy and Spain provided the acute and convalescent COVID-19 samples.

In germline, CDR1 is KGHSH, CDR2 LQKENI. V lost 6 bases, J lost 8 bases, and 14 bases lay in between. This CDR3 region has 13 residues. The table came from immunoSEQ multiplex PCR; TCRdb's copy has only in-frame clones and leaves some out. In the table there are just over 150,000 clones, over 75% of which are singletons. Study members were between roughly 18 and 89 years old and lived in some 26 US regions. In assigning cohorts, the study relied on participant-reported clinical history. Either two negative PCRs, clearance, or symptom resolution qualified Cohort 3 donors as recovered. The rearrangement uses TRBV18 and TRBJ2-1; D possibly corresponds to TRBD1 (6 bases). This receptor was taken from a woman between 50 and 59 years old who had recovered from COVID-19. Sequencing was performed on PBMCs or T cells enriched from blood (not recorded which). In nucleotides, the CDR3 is TGTGCCAGCTCCCTTACCAAGGGGGATGAGCAGTTCTTC. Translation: CASSLTKGDEQFF.